These 13 T cell receptor beta chains were sequenced from one sample in a study of cytomegalovirus exposure and HLA in healthy donors. Using immunoSEQ multiplex PCR, the repertoire was profiled, and TCRdb retains in-frame clones only, with some absent. This sample has 140,000 to 150,000 clones, with approximately 90% found just once. Sequences were obtained from PBMCs. These receptor sequences come from a man aged 18 to 29 in good health and CMV-seropositive.

This chain uses TRBV7-9 with TRBJ2-2, with 9 positions matching TRBD2. Unmatched junction bases numbered 6, after V lost 6 bases and J lost 1 base. Germline CDR1 is SEHNR and CDR2 is FQNEAQ (reference sequence). There are 16 residues in the CDR3. CDR3 region: CASRSSGGWNTGELFF. CDR3 nucleotides: TGTGCCAGCAGAAGTAGCGGGGGATGGAACACCGGGGAGCTGTTTTTT.

The rearrangement uses TRBV4-1 and TRBJ1-2, with 9 positions matching TRBD1. CDR1 and CDR2 (germline): MGHRA, YSYEKL. Trimming cost V 3 bases and J 5 bases; bases outside gene matches: 7. The CDR3 is made up of 15 amino acids. The CDR3 sequence: CASSQGTGKDYGYTF. The CDR3 DNA is TGCGCCAGCAGCCAGGGGACAGGGAAAGATTATGGCTACACCTTC.

V gene TRBV10-3 combines with J gene TRBJ2-7, with TRBD1 identical over 11 bases. V shed 2 bases, J shed 4 bases, and the junction held 7 bases outside the gene matches. CDR3 length: 16 amino acids. CDR1 is ENHRY, CDR2 SYGVKD, per germline. In DNA, the CDR3 is TGTGCCATCAGTGAGCCAACCGGGACAGGGGGTTACGAGCAGTACTTC. This encodes CAISEPTGTGGYEQYF.

This clone was seen once. V gene TRBV6-5 combines with J gene TRBJ2-7, with D perhaps matching TRBD2 (6 bases). Germline V gives CDR1 MNHEY, CDR2 SVGAGI. Trimming stripped 4 bases from V and 3 bases from J, with 19 bases between. The CDR3 contains 16 residues. CDR3 bases: TGTGCCAGCAGTTCACGGTCAGCGGGTAAACACTACGAGCAGTACTTC. This sequence encodes CASSSRSAGKHYEQYF.

Concerning this clone itself: At the DNA level, this CDR3 is encoded by other sequences in the same sample as well. This chain joins TRBV6-5 and TRBJ1-1; a possible D gene is TRBD1 (5 bases). Germline V gene data show CDR1 as MNHEY and CDR2 as SVGAGI. V lost 2 bases, J lost 2 bases, and 6 bases lay in between. The CDR3 spans 13 residues. The CDR3, as DNA: TGTGCCAGCAGTTACAGGGGCAACACTGAAGCTTTCTTT. Protein sequence: CASSYRGNTEAFF.

The chain carries TRBV18 and TRBJ2-3, with 7 nucleotides matching TRBD2. The V gene end was trimmed by 3 bases and the J gene end by 10 bases; junction bases not matched to a gene: 7. CDR3 length: 13 residues. Germline V gene lookup returns CDR1 KGHSH and CDR2 LQKENI. CDR3 amino acids: CASSPGLDGAQYF. The CDR3 coding sequence is TGTGCCAGCTCACCCGGACTAGACGGGGCGCAGTATTTT.

The V call is TRBV7-9, the J call TRBJ1-1; D gene uncertain. Per the germline V gene, CDR1 is SEHNR and CDR2 is FQNEAQ (reference sequence). Trimming cost V 1 base and J 0 bases, with 9 bases left between them. The CDR3 is 15 residues long. Here the CDR3 reads CASSLGEWVNTEAFF. CDR3 sequence (DNA): TGTGCCAGCAGCTTAGGGGAGTGGGTGAACACTGAAGCTTTCTTT.

The chain carries TRBV28 and TRBJ1-3; 9 bases agree with TRBD1. Trimming cost V 7 bases and J 2 bases; bases outside gene matches: 6. CDR1 is MDHEN and CDR2 is SYDVKM in the germline V gene. CDR3 size: 15 residues. The CDR3 is CASKNRDRAGNTIYF. In nucleotides, the CDR3 is TGTGCCAGCAAAAACCGGGACAGGGCTGGAAACACCATATATTTT.

This chain links TRBV9 with TRBJ2-3; 9 nucleotides align to TRBD2. With V trimmed by 1 base and J by 6 bases, 3 bases remained unmatched. Germline lookup yields CDR1 SGDLS and CDR2 YYNGEE. CDR3 length: 14 residues. The CDR3 DNA reads as TGTGCCAGCAGCGTAAGCGGGGGGAGGGATACGCAGTATTTT. The encoded protein is CASSVSGGRDTQYF.

This rearrangement joins TRBV5-1 to TRBJ2-2; TRBD2 matches at 9 bases. The V gene end was trimmed by 6 bases and the J gene end by 2 bases; junction bases not matched to a gene: 8. Germline loops: CDR1 SGHRS, CDR2 YFSETQ. This CDR3 spans 16 amino acids. The CDR3 loop is CASTLYSGGNTGELFF. Written as DNA, the CDR3 is TGCGCCAGCACGCTATATAGCGGGGGAAACACCGGGGAGCTGTTTTTT.

The chain links TRBV5-4 to TRBJ2-7; D is ambiguous. V was pared by 1 base and J by 0 bases, with 11 bases between. Germline V gene data show CDR1 as SGHNT and CDR2 as YYREEE (reference sequence). This CDR3 has 15 residues. The CDR3 DNA follows: TGTGCCAGCAGCTTGCGAGGCGAAAGCTCCTACGAGCAGTACTTC. This sequence encodes CASSLRGESSYEQYF.

The chain is built from TRBV30 and TRBJ1-5, with D unresolved. V gave up 0 bases and J gave up 1 base, with 4 bases separating them. The CDR3 has 13 amino acids. The germline V gene encodes CDR1 GTSNPN and CDR2 SVGIG (reference sequence). CDR3 protein: CAWSVQSNQPQHF. For the CDR3, the DNA is TGTGCCTGGAGTGTTCAGAGCAATCAGCCCCAGCATTTT.

This clone was seen only a few times. The V call is TRBV30, the J call TRBJ2-1, with TRBD2 identical over 7 bases. Germline V gives CDR1 GTSNPN, CDR2 SVGIG (reference sequence). The CDR3 length is 17 residues. The ends lost 5 bases at V and 6 bases at J; junction bases unmatched: 19. The CDR3 nucleotides read TGTGCCTGGTCATTCCCAAAAGCGGGGAGGAGCAGCAATGAGCAGTTCTTC. As protein: CAWSFPKAGRSSNEQFF.